What follows are 3 T cell receptor beta chains derived from one specimen sequenced in a study of cytomegalovirus exposure and HLA in healthy donors. Here immunoSEQ multiplex PCR was the method, and the copy in TCRdb shows in-frame clones only, minus some. The repertoire holds 350,000 or so clones, with 86% as singletons. The specimen was PBMCs. These receptors all come from a woman aged 18-30 years in good health and CMV-seronegative.

CDR3 nucleotide sequence: TGTGCAAGTCGCTTAGCGTCGGGGGAGGGCCTGGCCGGGACGCAGTATTTT. Its protein product is CASRLASGEGLAGTQYF. The chain has TRBV12-2 and TRBJ2-3; TRBD2 is the table's D call, not checked against the DNA. TRBV12-2 is classified as a pseudogene. The CDR3 is 17 amino acids.

This clone was seen once. The chain recombines TRBV9 with TRBJ2-7, with TRBD2 identical over 7 bases. The germline gives CDR1 SGDLS, CDR2 YYNGEE. CDR3 length equals 17 residues. Trimming at V came to 0 bases and at J to 0 bases, leaving 9 bases not matched to a gene. CDR3 region: CASSVAPLLADSYEQYF. The DNA for the CDR3 is TGTGCCAGCAGCGTAGCCCCCCTTCTAGCGGACTCCTACGAGCAGTACTTC.

This chain links TRBV27 with TRBJ2-6; no clear D gene. The germline V and J ends were trimmed by 0 bases and 4 bases, with 7 bases remaining between them. Germline V gives CDR1 MNHEY, CDR2 SMNVEV (reference sequence). This CDR3 region has 15 residues. The CDR3 coding sequence is TGTGCCAGCAGTTTATCGTTGGAGGGGGCCAACGTCCTGACTTTC. As protein: CASSLSLEGANVLTF.